This is a list of T cell receptor beta chains from one sample in a study of PD-L1 blockade in urothelial cancer. Assay: immunoSEQ multiplex PCR; the TCRdb copy retains only in-frame clones and omits some. The sample shows tens of thousands of clones, around 87% of them seen only once. The sequencing used PBMCs, collected around atezolizumab (anti-PD-L1) treatment. These receptor sequences come from a man in his sixties with urothelial cancer. Both conserved end residues are part of each CDR3. Each record gives: D gene, V gene, J gene, clone size, CDR3 protein, CDR3 DNA. D genes are given only for firm matches. A row's size may be missing; if present it is once, few, many or a size class.

TRBD2	TRBV5-6	TRBJ2-7	-	CASSPGLAGGAYEQYF	TGTGCCAGCAGCCCGGGACTAGCGGGGGGTGCCTACGAGCAGTACTTC
TRBD1	TRBV7-2	TRBJ2-5	-	CASSLGGTGQETQYF	TGTGCCAGCAGCTTAGGAGGGACAGGACAAGAGACCCAGTACTTC
TRBD1	TRBV6-4	TRBJ1-1	-	CASSDLRTGRKYPEDTEAFF	TGTGCCAGCAGTGACCTACGGACAGGGAGAAAGTACCCTGAGGACACTGAAGCTTTCTTT
-	TRBV5-4	TRBJ1-1	-	CASSDKRRGADTEAFF	TGTGCCAGCAGCGACAAACGGAGGGGCGCTGACACTGAAGCTTTCTTT
-	TRBV29-1	TRBJ1-1	few	CSVEDRMGRMNTEAFF	TGCAGCGTTGAAGATCGGATGGGCCGAATGAACACTGAAGCTTTCTTT
TRBD2	TRBV10-1	TRBJ2-7	-	CASRDTTSGRRGGVGAYEQYF	TGCGCCAGCAGAGATACGACTAGCGGGAGGAGGGGGGGTGTGGGGGCCTACGAGCAGTACTTC
-	TRBV11-3	TRBJ2-5	once	CASSSETQYF	TGTGCCAGCAGCTCGGAGACCCAGTACTTC
-	TRBV7-2	TRBJ2-7	-	CASSPTHSEQYF	TGTGCCAGCAGCCCTACACACAGCGAGCAGTACTTC
-	TRBV6-6	TRBJ2-5	-	CASSYGQETQYF	TGTGCCAGCAGCTATGGACAGGAGACCCAGTACTTC
TRBD1	TRBV19	TRBJ1-1	-	CASSMRTGVTEAFF	TGTGCCAGTAGTATGAGAACAGGGGTCACTGAAGCTTTCTTT
-	TRBV25-1	TRBJ2-1	-	CASSERMDEQFF	TGTGCCAGCAGTGAGAGAATGGATGAGCAGTTCTTC
TRBD2	TRBV4-1	TRBJ2-7	-	CASSQVSSGGGYEQYF	TGCGCCAGCAGCCAAGTGTCCAGCGGGGGGGGCTACGAGCAGTACTTC
-	TRBV4-3	TRBJ2-7	-	CASSQDRGSYEQYF	TGCGCCAGCAGCCAAGACAGGGGTTCCTACGAGCAGTACTTC
-	TRBV29-1	TRBJ1-1	-	CSVVRISTESEAFF	TGCAGCGTTGTAAGGATTTCAACGGAGAGTGAAGCTTTCTTT
TRBD2	TRBV7-3	TRBJ2-2	-	CASSTLAGRGELFF	TGTGCCAGCAGCACACTAGCGGGGAGAGGGGAGCTGTTTTTT
-	TRBV11-3	TRBJ2-3	-	CASSLRLEDTQYF	TGTGCCAGCAGCTTAAGATTGGAGGATACGCAGTATTTT
-	TRBV2	TRBJ2-1	-	CASQAVSSYNEQFF	TGTGCCAGCCAAGCGGTCAGCTCCTACAATGAGCAGTTCTTC
-	TRBV23-1	TRBJ1-1	-	CASTLVEGNTEAFF	TGCGCCAGCACTCTAGTTGAGGGGAACACTGAAGCTTTCTTT
-	TRBV5-1	TRBJ1-6	-	CASSPSAGVASSPLHF	TGCGCCAGCTCACCATCTGCAGGGGTAGCGAGTTCACCCCTCCACTTT
TRBD1	TRBV14	TRBJ1-4	once	CASSPRQGAEKLFF	TGTGCCAGCAGCCCTCGACAGGGGGCTGAAAAACTGTTTTTT
-	TRBV7-2	TRBJ1-6	-	CASSLMAGNNSPLHF	TGTGCCAGCAGCTTAATGGCAGGGAATAATTCACCCCTCCACTTT
-	TRBV9	TRBJ2-3	-	CASSPRGLGLDTQYF	TGTGCCAGCAGCCCCAGAGGTCTGGGTTTAGATACGCAGTATTTT
TRBD1	TRBV7-2	TRBJ1-4	-	CASSRQGASEKLFF	TGTGCCAGCAGCCGACAGGGGGCGAGTGAAAAACTGTTTTTT
-	TRBV12-2	TRBJ2-7	-	CASRPRRTSGRGSSYEQYF	TGTGCAAGTCGCCCGAGAAGGACTAGCGGGAGGGGAAGCTCCTACGAGCAGTACTTC
-	TRBV10-3	TRBJ2-7	-	CAISAVLAYEQYF	TGTGCCATCAGTGCTGTCCTAGCCTACGAGCAGTACTTC
TRBD2	TRBV10-2	TRBJ2-5	-	CASSESAGTSVSETQYF	TGCGCCAGCAGTGAGTCGGCCGGGACTAGCGTCTCAGAGACCCAGTACTTC
-	TRBV4-2	TRBJ1-1	-	CASSQDAGGAFF	TGTGCCAGCAGCCAAGATGCCGGAGGAGCTTTCTTT
-	TRBV7-9	TRBJ1-1	once	CASSGALRGTEAFF	TGTGCCAGCAGCGGAGCATTACGGGGCACTGAAGCTTTCTTT
TRBD2	TRBV9	TRBJ2-3	-	CASSGLREGVDTQYF	TGTGCCAGCAGCGGTTTGCGGGAGGGAGTGGATACGCAGTATTTT
TRBD2	TRBV28	TRBJ2-7	-	CASSTGLAVRQYF	TGTGCCAGCAGCACGGGACTAGCGGTCAGGCAGTACTTC
TRBD1	TRBV4-2	TRBJ1-1	-	CASSQAPTGWGPEAFF	TGTGCCAGCAGCCAAGCCCCGACAGGGTGGGGCCCTGAAGCTTTCTTT
-	TRBV6-4	TRBJ2-7	-	CASSAHQPSYSYEQYF	TGTGCCAGCAGTGCCCATCAACCCTCCTACTCCTACGAGCAGTACTTC
-	TRBV20-1	TRBJ1-1	-	CSASHLTEAFF	TGCAGTGCTTCCCATTTGACTGAAGCTTTCTTT
-	TRBV5-1	TRBJ2-1	once	CASSTQGNSYNEQFF	TGCGCCAGCAGCACACAGGGTAATTCGTACAATGAGCAGTTCTTC
TRBD1	TRBV7-2	TRBJ1-2	-	CASSLGVQGYGYTF	TGTGCCAGCAGTTTGGGGGTACAGGGGTATGGCTACACCTTC